The 20 T cell receptor beta chains given below trace back to one sample, sequenced in a study of blood T cells in healthy people across ages. A second PCR, run for about 7 to 11 cycles, used a sample-barcoded 5' primer plus a J-beta primer mix. TCRdb used MiXCR to reprocess the 5' RACE reads, holding one entry per CDR3 protein. Of roughly 1,300,000 distinct CDR3 sequences listed, 59% are singletons. Specimen: blood. The receptors derive from a man aged 18 to 29 in good health.

This clonotype was found a few times. This rearrangement joins TRBV6-2 or TRBV6-3 to TRBJ2-5; D is perhaps TRBD2 (5 bases). This CDR3 comprises 14 residues. The V end lost 0 bases, the J end lost 5 bases, and 10 bases lay between the germline ends. CDR1 and CDR2 (germline): MNHEY, SVGEGT. DNA for the CDR3: TGTGCCAGCAGTTACTCAGGAGCGGAGGAGACCCAGTACTTC. It encodes CASSYSGAEETQYF.

V is TRBV28 and J is TRBJ1-2; perhaps TRBD1 as D (5 bases). CDR3 size: 13 residues. V lost 5 bases, J lost 4 bases, and 11 bases lay in between. Looked up from germline, CDR1 is MDHEN and CDR2 is SYDVKM. In DNA, the CDR3 is TGTGCCAGCAGTGCGGTAGGGACCTATGGCTACACCTTC. Amino acids: CASSAVGTYGYTF.

This clonotype showed up just a few times. The CDR3 bases are TGTGCCAGCAGTTTGGACAGGCGGTTTGGAAACATTCAGTACTTC. It codes for CASSLDRRFGNIQYF. This chain links TRBV6-6 with TRBJ2-4, with 7 bases aligning to TRBD1. The CDR3 loop spans 15 amino acids. Trimming at V came to 4 bases and at J to 6 bases, leaving 9 bases not matched to a gene. The germline V gene has CDR1 MNHNY and CDR2 SVGAGI (reference sequence).

This clonotype was detected only a few times. The V and J genes are TRBV3-1 and TRBJ2-5, with unresolved D. The J call may be in error: the DNA end matches TRBJ2-7 better. The CDR3 has 15 residues. Germline V gene data show CDR1 as LGHDT and CDR2 as YNNKEL (reference sequence). The CDR3 loop reads CASSQGPLSSYEQYF. CDR3 sequence (DNA): TGTGCCAGCAGCCAAGGACCCTTGTCCTCCTACGAGCAGTACTTC.

This clonotype was found a few times. This chain joins TRBV7-9 and TRBJ2-5; D ambiguous. Germline CDR1 and CDR2: SEHNR and FQNEAQ (reference sequence). CDR3 length: 15 amino acids. V lost 1 base and J 2 bases, leaving 11 bases between the germline ends. The CDR3 DNA sequence: TGTGCCAGCAGCTTAGGCAGCCGACTGCAAGAGACCCAGTACTTC. As protein: CASSLGSRLQETQYF.

This chain links TRBV5-1 with TRBJ2-1; the match to TRBD2 covers 9 bases. The ends lost 0 bases at V and 15 bases at J; junction bases unmatched: 10. Germline CDR1 and CDR2: SGHRS and YFSETQ. CDR3 length: 14 residues. CDR3 coding DNA: TGCGCCAGCAGCTTGGGACTAGCGGCAACATCCCCGTTCTTC. This sequence encodes CASSLGLAATSPFF.

The J gene is TRBJ1-1, the V gene TRBV5-1, with D hard to call. Between the trimmed V and J ends, which lost 4 bases and 11 bases, there was a span of 12 bases. The germline V gene encodes CDR1 SGHRS and CDR2 YFSETQ. The CDR3 contains 11 residues. The CDR3 bases are TGCGCCAGCAGCCCCCCCCCGGGGGCTTTCTTT. It codes for CASSPPPGAFF.

The chain combines TRBV10-3 with TRBJ2-1; 10 nucleotides agree with TRBD2. In germline, CDR1 is ENHRY, CDR2 SYGVKD. V lost 11 bases to trimming and J lost 5 bases; unmatched junction nucleotides: 9. The CDR3 is made up of 14 amino acids. The CDR3 region is CASRRGLADNEQFF. CDR3 coding DNA: TGTGCCTCTCGCCGAGGACTAGCGGACAATGAGCAGTTCTTC.

The rearrangement uses TRBV20-1 and TRBJ2-7, with TRBD2 identical over 10 bases. The J segment lost 4 bases and the V segment lost 6 bases, leaving 9 bases of the junction unmatched. Germline-derived CDR1 and CDR2 are DFQATT and SNEGSKA (reference sequence). The CDR3 is made up of 14 amino acids. The CDR3 DNA reads TGCAGTGCCAGATGGACTAGCGGTACTTACGAGCAGTACTTC. Amino acids: CSARWTSGTYEQYF.

CDR3 nucleotides: TGCAGCGTCCGCTCGACTAGCACAGATACGCAGTATTTT. Translation: CSVRSTSTDTQYF. The chain carries TRBV29-1 and TRBJ2-3; D unclear. Germline CDR1 and CDR2: SQVTM and ANQGSEA. This CDR3 has 13 amino acids. V was cut by 6 bases and J by 0 bases, with 10 bases left in between.

The chain is built from TRBV6-5 and TRBJ2-1; TRBD2 agrees at 8 bases. Losses at the gene ends were 2 bases for V and 4 bases for J; bases not matched to a gene: 13. The CDR3 has 18 amino acids. CDR1 and CDR2 (germline): MNHEY, SVGAGI. CDR3 sequence (DNA): TGTGCCAGCAGTTACGCAACCTCGGCGGGAGGCCATTACAATGAGCAGTTCTTC. Translating it yields CASSYATSAGGHYNEQFF.

As to this clonotype: With a much larger clone just one base away, this may be a read error. This sequence joins TRBV11-2 and TRBJ2-5, with D uncertain. Germline assignment: CDR1 SGHAT and CDR2 FQNNGV. The CDR3 is 12 residues long. V was shortened by 6 bases and J by 1 base, with 6 bases between the two germline ends. CDR3: CASRRTQETQYF. CDR3 DNA: TGTGCCAGCAGGCGAACCCAAGAGACCCAGTACTTC.

This rearrangement joins TRBV4-1 to TRBJ2-1; 10 positions agree with TRBD2. The CDR3 has 17 amino acids. Germline V gene lookup returns CDR1 MGHRA and CDR2 YSYEKL. Losses at the gene ends were 8 bases for V and 1 base for J; bases not matched to a gene: 11. The chain's CDR3 is CASEPIAGGGSYNEQFF. CDR3 coding DNA: TGCGCCAGCGAACCAATAGCGGGAGGCGGGTCCTACAATGAGCAGTTCTTC.

The chain joins TRBV6-5 to TRBJ2-6; D possibly uses TRBD1 or TRBD2 (8 bases each). The length of the CDR3 is 18 residues. Trimming took 2 bases from V and 2 from J, leaving 16 bases between them. Germline V gene sequence: CDR1 MNHEY, CDR2 SVGAGI. The CDR3 here is CASSYPGGTGTGANVLTF. CDR3 nucleotides: TGTGCCAGCAGTTACCCGGGGGGGACAGGCACTGGGGCCAACGTCCTGACTTTC.

This sequence joins TRBV12-3 or TRBV12-4 and TRBJ1-1, with unresolved D. This CDR3 region has 11 residues. Trimming removed 1 base at V and 11 bases at J, with 8 bases between. CDR3 DNA sequence: TGTGCCAGCAGTTTAGAAGGTGGGGCTTTCTTT. Protein product: CASSLEGGAFF.

This clonotype has just a few counts. The CDR3: CASSYSSGGNQPQHF. In DNA, the CDR3 is TGTGCCAGCAGTTACTCCTCCGGCGGCAATCAGCCCCAGCATTTT. The chain is built from TRBV6-5 and TRBJ1-5, with D unclear. The CDR3 spans 15 residues. The germline V gene has CDR1 MNHEY and CDR2 SVGAGI. With 0 bases removed from V and 2 bases from J, the gap between germline ends came to 8 bases.

The sample holds a few counts of this clonotype. V usage is TRBV27 and J usage is TRBJ2-7; no reliable D call. This CDR3 is 14 amino acids long. Per germline, CDR1 MNHEY and CDR2 SMNVEV (reference sequence). The V gene lost 6 bases and the J gene lost 3 bases, with 15 bases spanning the gap. CDR3 bases: TGTGCCAGCAGCCTAAGGCCAACCCACTACGAGCAGTACTTC. Protein product: CASSLRPTHYEQYF.

This chain joins TRBV12-3 or TRBV12-4 and TRBJ2-2; D is possibly TRBD1 (8 bases). The CDR3 runs to 14 residues. Trimming took off 5 bases at V and 7 bases at J, with 14 bases between the two ends. The CDR3 bases are TGTGCCAGCAGTCGCAGCGGGACAGGCGGGGAGCTGTTTTTT. Translated: CASSRSGTGGELFF.

The rearrangement uses TRBV29-1 and TRBJ1-1, with 7 bases that match TRBD1. Germline assignment: CDR1 SQVTM and CDR2 ANQGSEA. The CDR3 is 13 residues long. Trimming at V came to 5 bases and at J to 0 bases, leaving 3 bases not matched to a gene. CDR3 region: CSVYGTVNTEAFF. The DNA of the CDR3 is TGCAGCGTTTACGGGACAGTGAACACTGAAGCTTTCTTT.

This clonotype was seen only a few times. The V and J genes are TRBV29-1 and TRBJ1-5, with a weak D call TRBD1 (6 bases). The CDR3 contains 13 residues. Germline V lookup: CDR1 SQVTM, CDR2 ANQGSEA. Trimming cost V 2 bases and J 6 bases, with 11 bases left between them. DNA for the CDR3: TGCAGCGTTGAATTGGAAGGGGGTCAGCCCCAGCATTTT. This translates into CSVELEGGQPQHF.